These 10 T cell receptor beta chains originate from one sample sequenced in a study of vaccination effects on CD4 cells after COVID-19. Only in-frame clones appear in the TCRdb table, and some are missing; sequencing was by immunoSEQ multiplex PCR. The table lists about 61,000 clones, roughly 76% of them singletons, with roughly 2.7% in the top ten. No cognate antigen is known for these TCRs. Viral peptide pool expansion of antigen-specific CD4+ T cells preceded sequencing in the ViraFEST assay. Investigators separated out CD4+ T cells once around nine days of culture had passed. The sequencing used CD4+ T cells from PBMCs cultured with HCoV-229E spike peptides, collected before COVID-19 vaccination. The receptor set was obtained from a human donor who received a COVID-19 vaccine.

This clone was seen a handful of times. The rearrangement uses TRBV12-3 or TRBV12-4 and TRBJ1-5; D remains unclear. This CDR3 region has 12 residues. The V end was cut by 2 bases, the J end by 4 bases, with 3 bases between. Written as DNA, the CDR3 is TGTGCCAGCAGTTTAAATAATCAGCCCCAGCATTTT. Encoded protein: CASSLNNQPQHF.

V and J are TRBV27 and TRBJ1-2; D uncertain. CDR1 MNHEY and CDR2 SMNVEV come from the germline V gene (reference sequence). CDR3 size: 14 residues. V gave up 8 bases and J gave up 2 bases, with 15 bases separating them. In DNA, the CDR3 is TGTGCCAGCGGAAGGTCTACCCTCAACTATGGCTACACCTTC. The encoded protein is CASGRSTLNYGYTF.

The chain joins TRBV5-1 to TRBJ1-2; D perhaps matches TRBD1 (5 bases). Per germline, CDR1 SGHRS and CDR2 YFSETQ. Trimming took 0 bases from V and 2 from J, leaving 5 bases between them. The CDR3 has 13 amino acids. The CDR3 DNA reads as TGCGCCAGCAGCTTGGGACAGAACTATGGCTACACCTTC. Its protein product is CASSLGQNYGYTF.

The V call is TRBV12-3 or TRBV12-4, the J call TRBJ1-1; D is undetermined. Trimming cost V 2 bases and J 3 bases, with 7 bases left between them. This CDR3 has 13 residues. In DNA, the CDR3 is TGTGCCAGCAGTTTATTTCGAGACACTGAAGCTTTCTTT. This gives the protein CASSLFRDTEAFF.

The gene calls are TRBV7-8 and TRBJ2-1; 7 nucleotides align to TRBD2. In germline, CDR1 is SGHVS, CDR2 FQNEAQ. This CDR3 has 16 residues. J lost 8 bases, V lost 1 base, and 11 bases had no gene match. DNA of the CDR3: TGTGCCAGCAGCTTAGGTCAAGGCGGGGGTATCCATGAGCAGTTCTTC. Protein: CASSLGQGGGIHEQFF.

This clone showed up just a few times. This chain joins TRBV5-5 and TRBJ2-2, with D unclear. The CDR3 has 13 residues. CDR1 and CDR2 (germline): SGHKS, YYEKEE (reference sequence). Between the trimmed V and J ends, which lost 2 bases and 5 bases, there was a span of 7 bases. This chain's CDR3 is CASSFWQTGELFF. In nucleotides, the CDR3 is TGTGCCAGCAGCTTTTGGCAGACCGGGGAGCTGTTTTTT.

Turning to this clone: At one end the junction does not follow the germline gene, possibly because of a read error. The chain employs TRBV20-1 and TRBJ2-1; the D call may be TRBD1 or TRBD2 (6 bases each). The CDR3 covers 11 residues. Per germline, CDR1 DFQATT and CDR2 SNEGSKA (reference sequence). CDR3 sequence: CSARVRGGWVF. The CDR3 DNA follows: TGCAGTGCTAGAGTTAGAGGGGGGTGGGTCTTC.

V is TRBV11-2 and J is TRBJ2-7, with 8 bases that match TRBD1. The CDR3 loop spans 16 amino acids. CDR1 and CDR2 from the germline V gene are SGHAT and FQNNGV. Unmatched junction bases numbered 6, after V lost 0 bases and J lost 2 bases. Here the CDR3 DNA reads TGTGCCAGCAGCTTAGATAGGGACAGGTATACCTACGAGCAGTACGTC. Translating gives CASSLDRDRYTYEQYV.

This chain joins TRBV7-3 and TRBJ2-1; 8 bases fit TRBD2. Germline loops: CDR1 SGHTA, CDR2 FQGTGA. The CDR3 length is 13 residues. After removal of 5 bases from V and 8 bases from J, the junction contained 5 bases not matched to a gene. CDR3 loop: CASSSAGGHEQFF. In nucleotides, the CDR3 is TGTGCCAGCAGCAGCGCGGGGGGCCATGAGCAGTTCTTC.

The chain combines TRBV2 with TRBJ2-7; D is tentatively TRBD1 or TRBD2 (5 bases each). V was trimmed by 10 bases and J by 6 bases, leaving 19 bases between them. CDR1 and CDR2 (germline): SNHLY, FYNNEI. CDR3 length: 13 residues. The CDR3 reads CATQPLGTPEQYV. For the CDR3, the DNA is TGTGCCACCCAACCCTTGGGGACGCCCGAGCAGTACGTC.